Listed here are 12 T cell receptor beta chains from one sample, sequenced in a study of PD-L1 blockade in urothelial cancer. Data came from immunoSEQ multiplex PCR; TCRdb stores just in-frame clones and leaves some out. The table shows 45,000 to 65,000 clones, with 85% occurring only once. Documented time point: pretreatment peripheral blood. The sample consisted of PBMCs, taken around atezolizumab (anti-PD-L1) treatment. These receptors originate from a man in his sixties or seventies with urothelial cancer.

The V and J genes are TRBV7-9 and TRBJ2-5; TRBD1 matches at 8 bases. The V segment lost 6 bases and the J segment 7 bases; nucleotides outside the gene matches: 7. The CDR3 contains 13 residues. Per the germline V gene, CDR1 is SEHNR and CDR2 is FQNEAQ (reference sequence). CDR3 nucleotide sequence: TGTGCCAGCAGGCCTCAGGGGGCAGGGACCCAGTACTTC. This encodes CASRPQGAGTQYF.

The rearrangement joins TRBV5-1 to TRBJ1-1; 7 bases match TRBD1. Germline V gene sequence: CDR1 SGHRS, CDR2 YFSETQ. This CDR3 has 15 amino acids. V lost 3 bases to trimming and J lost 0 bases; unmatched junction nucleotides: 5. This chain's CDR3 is CASSSQQGMNTEAFF. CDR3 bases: TGCGCCAGCAGCTCACAACAGGGGATGAACACTGAAGCTTTCTTT. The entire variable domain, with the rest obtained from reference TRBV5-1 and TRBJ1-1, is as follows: KAGVTQTPRYLIKTRGQQVTLSCSPISGHRSVSWYQQTPGQGLQFLFEYFSETQRNKGNFPGRFSGRQFSNSRSEMNVSTLELGDSALYLCASSSQQGMNTEAFFGQGTRLTVV.

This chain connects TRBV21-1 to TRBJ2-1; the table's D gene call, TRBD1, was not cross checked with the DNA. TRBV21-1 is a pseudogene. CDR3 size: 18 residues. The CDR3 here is CASWTLRDRGWGCNEQFF. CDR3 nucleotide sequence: TGTGCCAGCTGGACTTTAAGGGACAGGGGTTGGGGGTGCAATGAGCAGTTCTTC.

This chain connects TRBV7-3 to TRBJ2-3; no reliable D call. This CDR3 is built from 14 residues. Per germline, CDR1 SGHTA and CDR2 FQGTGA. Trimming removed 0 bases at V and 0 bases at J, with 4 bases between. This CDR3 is CASSLTLSTDTQYF. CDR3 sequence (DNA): TGTGCCAGCAGCTTAACCCTCAGCACAGATACGCAGTATTTT.

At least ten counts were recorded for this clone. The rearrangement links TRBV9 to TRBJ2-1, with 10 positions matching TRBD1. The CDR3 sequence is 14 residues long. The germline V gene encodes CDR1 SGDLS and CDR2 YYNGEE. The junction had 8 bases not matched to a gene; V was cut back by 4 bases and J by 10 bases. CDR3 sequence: CASSWGTGEEEQFF. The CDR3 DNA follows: TGTGCCAGCAGCTGGGGGACAGGGGAGGAGGAGCAGTTCTTC.

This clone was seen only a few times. The CDR3 DNA is TGTGCCAGCAGTACCGGGACAGGGTTTAACTATGGCTACACCTTC. The encoded protein is CASSTGTGFNYGYTF. The chain has TRBV27 and TRBJ1-2; TRBD1 aligns across 9 bases. The germline V gene has CDR1 MNHEY and CDR2 SMNVEV (reference sequence). The CDR3 spans 15 residues. Losses at the gene ends were 5 bases for V and 1 base for J; bases not matched to a gene: 5.

DNA of the CDR3: TGTGCCAGTCTTCGGACAGCCGACTCGAATCAGCCCCAGCATTTT. Its translation: CASLRTADSNQPQHF. The chain uses TRBV19 and TRBJ1-5, with a possible D match to TRBD1 (6 bases). The CDR3 is 15 amino acids. Looked up from germline, CDR1 is LNHDA and CDR2 is SQIVND (reference sequence). V lost 8 bases to trimming and J lost 4 bases, with 18 bases between them.

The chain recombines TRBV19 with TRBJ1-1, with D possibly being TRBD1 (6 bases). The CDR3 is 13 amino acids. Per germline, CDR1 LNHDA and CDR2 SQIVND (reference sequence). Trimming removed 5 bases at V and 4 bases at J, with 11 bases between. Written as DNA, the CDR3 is TGTGCCAGTAGTGGCCAGGGGACCACTGAAGCTTTCTTT. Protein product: CASSGQGTTEAFF.

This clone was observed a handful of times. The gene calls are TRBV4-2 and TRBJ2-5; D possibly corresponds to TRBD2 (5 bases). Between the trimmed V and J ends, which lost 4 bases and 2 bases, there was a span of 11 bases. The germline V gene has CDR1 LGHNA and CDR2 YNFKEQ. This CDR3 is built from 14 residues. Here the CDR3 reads CASSPGLVQETQYF. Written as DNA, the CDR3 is TGTGCCAGCAGCCCAGGACTCGTACAAGAGACCCAGTACTTC.

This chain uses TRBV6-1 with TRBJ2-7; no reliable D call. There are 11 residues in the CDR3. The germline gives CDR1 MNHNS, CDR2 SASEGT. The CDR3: CAVAGSYEQYF. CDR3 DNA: TGTGCGGTGGCAGGTTCCTACGAGCAGTACTTC.

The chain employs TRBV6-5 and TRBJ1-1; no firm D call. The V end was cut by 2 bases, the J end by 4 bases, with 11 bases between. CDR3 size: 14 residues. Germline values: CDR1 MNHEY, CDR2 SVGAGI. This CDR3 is CASSYAAGSTEAFF. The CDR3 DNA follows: TGTGCCAGCAGTTACGCGGCGGGGAGCACTGAAGCTTTCTTT.

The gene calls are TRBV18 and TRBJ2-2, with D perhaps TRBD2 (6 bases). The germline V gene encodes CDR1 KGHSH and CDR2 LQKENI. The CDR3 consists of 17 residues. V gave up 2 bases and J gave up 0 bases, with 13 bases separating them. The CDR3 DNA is TGTGCCAGCTCACCATCACGGGGCGGGACGAACACCGGGGAGCTGTTTTTT. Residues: CASSPSRGGTNTGELFF.